Following are 32 T cell receptor beta chains from one sample sequenced in a study of shared clonotypes between healthy human individuals. The method was immunoSEQ multiplex PCR; TCRdb's version includes in-frame clones alone and lacks a portion of them. The table lists approximately 2.5 million clones, 93% of them singletons. The sequencing input was naive CD4+ T cells from PBMCs. Sample subset: CD45RA+ positively selected. These receptors were collected from a young man in good health. Some clones in this sample may be carry-over from other donors' samples.

The chain links TRBV5-1 to TRBJ2-5; possible D gene TRBD1, 5 bases. CDR1 SGHRS and CDR2 YFSETQ come from the germline V gene. V was shortened by 2 bases and J by 1 base, with 12 bases between the two germline ends. CDR3 length: 15 residues. The DNA of the CDR3 is TGCGCCAGCAGCTTCCTCGGACAAATCCAAGAGACCCAGTACTTC. It is translated as CASSFLGQIQETQYF. Combining the CDR3 with reference TRBV5-1 and TRBJ2-5 gives the whole variable domain KAGVTQTPRYLIKTRGQQVTLSCSPISGHRSVSWYQQTPGQGLQFLFEYFSETQRNKGNFPGRFSGRQFSNSRSEMNVSTLELGDSALYLCASSFLGQIQETQYFGPGTRLLVL.

V usage is TRBV11-3 and J usage is TRBJ2-1; 7 bases match TRBD1. The germline CDR1 and CDR2 sequences are SGHNT and YENEEA. The length of the CDR3 is 12 residues. The ends lost 5 bases at V and 9 bases at J; junction bases unmatched: 4. CDR3 loop: CASSARGTEQFF. CDR3 DNA sequence: TGTGCCAGCAGCGCCAGGGGGACTGAGCAGTTCTTC.

The CDR3 here is CASSHREDTYEQYF. For the CDR3, the DNA is TGTGCCAGCAGCCACAGGGAGGACACCTACGAGCAGTACTTC. The chain employs TRBV28 and TRBJ2-7; either TRBD1 or TRBD2 may fit D (6 bases each). The V end was cut by 6 bases, the J end by 2 bases, with 14 bases between. CDR3 length: 14 amino acids. The germline V gene has CDR1 MDHEN and CDR2 SYDVKM.

This chain joins TRBV19 and TRBJ1-1; the D is unclear. V was pared by 3 bases and J by 5 bases, with 10 bases between. The CDR3 is 13 amino acids. Germline CDR1 and CDR2: LNHDA and SQIVND (reference sequence). The CDR3 is CASSIRGTTEAFF. The CDR3 DNA is TGTGCCAGTAGTATTCGGGGAACGACTGAAGCTTTCTTT.

About this clone: This CDR3 is also generated by other DNA sequences in the sample. The rearrangement joins TRBV6-5 to TRBJ1-2; the D gene is possibly TRBD1 (6 bases). V was shortened by 7 bases and J by 4 bases, with 7 bases between the two germline ends. Germline CDR1 is MNHEY and CDR2 is SVGAGI. This CDR3 spans 11 amino acids. CDR3 residues: CASKGGYGYTF. In nucleotides, the CDR3 is TGTGCCAGCAAAGGGGGCTATGGCTACACCTTC.

The CDR3 DNA is TGCGCCAGCAGCTTGTGGCAGGGAGGAGTGGACACTGAAGCTTTCTTT. It codes for CASSLWQGGVDTEAFF. This chain links TRBV5-1 with TRBJ1-1; D perhaps matches TRBD1 (5 bases). Germline CDR1 is SGHRS and CDR2 is YFSETQ. The V end was cut by 1 base, the J end by 3 bases, with 16 bases between. This CDR3 is built from 16 residues.

In the case of this clone: Other DNA sequences in the same sample also yield this CDR3. The V call is TRBV4-3, the J call TRBJ2-5; unclear D gene. V was clipped by 3 bases and J by 5 bases, with 10 bases between them. Germline assignment: CDR1 LGHNA and CDR2 YSLEER. CDR3 length: 13 amino acids. This CDR3 reads CASSHLPGETQYF. CDR3 in DNA: TGCGCCAGCAGCCATCTCCCTGGGGAGACCCAGTACTTC.

The chain combines TRBV18 with TRBJ2-2; TRBD1 is a possible D gene (5 bases). CDR3 length: 15 residues. Germline V gene lookup returns CDR1 KGHSH and CDR2 LQKENI. Trimming cost V 3 bases and J 5 bases, with 13 bases left between them. In nucleotides, the CDR3 is TGTGCCAGCTCACCTGTCAGGGATGGAACCGGGGAGCTGTTTTTT. This encodes CASSPVRDGTGELFF.

This sequence joins TRBV18 and TRBJ1-4; 7 bases align to TRBD1. The CDR3 extends over 16 amino acids. Germline CDR1 is KGHSH and CDR2 is LQKENI. V was pared by 3 bases and J by 7 bases, with 11 bases of the junction left unmatched. CDR3 in DNA: TGTGCCAGCTCACCCCCGGGGAGGGGGCGGAGTGAAAAACTGTTTTTT. Its translation: CASSPPGRGRSEKLFF.

The chain recombines TRBV5-4 with TRBJ2-5; TRBD1 is a possible D gene (8 bases). The germline CDR1 and CDR2 sequences are SGHNT and YYREEE (reference sequence). The CDR3 is 16 residues long. The V end was cut by 3 bases, the J end by 5 bases, with 20 bases between. Here the CDR3 reads CASSSGGQGYLETQYF. The CDR3 DNA reads TGTGCCAGCAGCTCGGGAGGACAGGGTTATCTTGAGACCCAGTACTTC. Looking up the rest from reference TRBV5-4 and TRBJ2-5 gives the full variable domain: ETGVTQSPTHLIKTRGQQVTLRCSSQSGHNTVSWYQQALGQGPQFIFQYYREEENGRGNFPPRFSGLQFPNYSSELNVNALELDDSALYLCASSSGGQGYLETQYFGPGTRLLVL.

Concerning this clone itself: This sample includes further DNA sequences coding for the same CDR3. The CDR3 loop reads CASSIGLADYNEQFF. In DNA form, the CDR3 reads TGCGCCAGCAGCATCGGACTAGCCGACTACAATGAGCAGTTCTTC. The rearrangement links TRBV5-1 to TRBJ2-1; 8 bases are shared with TRBD2. There are 15 residues in the CDR3. V trimming: 4 bases; J trimming: 3 bases; junction bases outside the gene matches: 6. Germline V gene data show CDR1 as SGHRS and CDR2 as YFSETQ.

The CDR3 sequence is CAISELSRGSGELFF. CDR3 sequence (DNA): TGTGCCATCAGTGAACTCTCCAGGGGATCCGGGGAGCTGTTTTTT. V usage is TRBV10-3 and J usage is TRBJ2-2; a possible D gene is TRBD1 (6 bases). Germline loops: CDR1 ENHRY, CDR2 SYGVKD. This CDR3 has 15 residues. Deletions cut 3 bases from V and 6 bases from J, with 14 bases between.

The chain has TRBV9 and TRBJ2-5; 8 bases fit TRBD2. This CDR3 has 20 amino acids. Germline assignment: CDR1 SGDLS and CDR2 YYNGEE. Losses at the gene ends were 0 bases for V and 4 bases for J; bases not matched to a gene: 20. The CDR3 nucleotides are TGTGCCAGCAGCGTAGCTACGATCCGCCCAGGCGGGAGGAGCGGAGAGACCCAGTACTTC. Protein: CASSVATIRPGGRSGETQYF.

The chain combines TRBV13 with TRBJ2-1; D tentatively fits TRBD1 or TRBD2 (5 bases each). With 5 bases removed from V and 4 bases from J, the gap between germline ends came to 21 bases. This CDR3 region has 17 residues. CDR1 and CDR2 (germline): PRHDT, FYEKMQ (reference sequence). CDR3 DNA: TGTGCCAGCAGCCACACCGGGGCCCCGACCAGTTACAATGAGCAGTTCTTC. It codes for CASSHTGAPTSYNEQFF.

The chain is built from TRBV27 and TRBJ1-5; 12 nucleotides line up with TRBD1. V shed 1 base and J 3 bases; nucleotides not matched to a gene: 4. CDR3 length: 17 amino acids. Germline assignment: CDR1 MNHEY and CDR2 SMNVEV (reference sequence). This CDR3 reads CASSLWGDRGLNQPQHF. DNA for the CDR3: TGTGCCAGCAGTTTATGGGGGGACAGGGGGCTCAATCAGCCCCAGCATTTT.

The J gene is TRBJ1-5, the V gene TRBV7-3; no definite D call. V was clipped by 5 bases and J by 5 bases, with 16 bases between them. CDR3 length: 15 residues. Germline CDR1 reads SGHTA; CDR2 reads FQGTGA. The CDR3 region is CASSHMHSTDQPQHF. The CDR3 DNA sequence: TGTGCCAGCAGCCATATGCACAGTACGGATCAGCCCCAGCATTTT.

The gene calls are TRBV4-2 and TRBJ1-1, with D possibly matching TRBD1 (5 bases). Germline V gene lookup returns CDR1 LGHNA and CDR2 YNFKEQ. Deletions cut 1 base from V and 0 bases from J, with 12 bases between. This CDR3 is 16 amino acids long. The CDR3 DNA reads TGTGCCAGCAGCCAAGTGTCCGGGGGAATGAACACTGAAGCTTTCTTT. Protein: CASSQVSGGMNTEAFF.

This chain joins TRBV5-1 and TRBJ2-7; D call uncertain. CDR1 is SGHRS and CDR2 is YFSETQ in the germline V gene. V gave up 3 bases and J gave up 3 bases, with 13 bases separating them. The CDR3 length is 14 residues. In DNA form, the CDR3 reads TGCGCCAGCAGCTCCCGACTGAGAAGCTACGAGCAGTACTTC. As protein: CASSSRLRSYEQYF.

The V gene is TRBV28, the J gene TRBJ2-1; maybe TRBD2 (6 bases). There are 16 residues in the CDR3. Germline V CDR1 and CDR2: MDHEN, SYDVKM. V lost 5 bases, J lost 9 bases, and 23 bases lay in between. The CDR3 nucleotides read TGTGCCAGCAGTCCTCGGGACTGGCCTGATCTTTCTGAGCAGTTCTTC. This sequence encodes CASSPRDWPDLSEQFF.

V is TRBV2 and J is TRBJ1-1; weak D call: TRBD1 (5 bases). V lost 6 bases and J 5 bases, leaving 10 bases between the germline ends. The length of the CDR3 is 12 residues. Germline CDR1 reads SNHLY; CDR2 reads FYNNEI. CDR3: CASRAGWTEAFF. The DNA of the CDR3 is TGTGCCAGCAGGGCAGGGTGGACTGAAGCTTTCTTT.

This CDR3 is CASSQGETSGTHTQYF. For the CDR3, the DNA is TGTGCCAGCAGCCAAGGGGAGACTAGCGGGACACATACGCAGTATTTT. This chain joins TRBV4-2 and TRBJ2-3; 11 nucleotides line up with TRBD2. CDR3 length: 16 amino acids. Germline V gene lookup returns CDR1 LGHNA and CDR2 YNFKEQ. V was pared by 1 base and J by 7 bases, with 7 bases of the junction left unmatched.

The chain has TRBV7-9 and TRBJ2-3; 8 bases are shared with TRBD1. The CDR3 extends over 15 amino acids. V trimming: 3 bases; J trimming: 2 bases; junction bases outside the gene matches: 4. Germline V gives CDR1 SEHNR, CDR2 FQNEAQ (reference sequence). CDR3 loop: CASSFGQGYTDTQYF. CDR3 bases: TGTGCCAGCAGCTTCGGACAGGGCTACACAGATACGCAGTATTTT.

This clone has only one observation. The chain couples TRBV29-1 to TRBJ2-5, with D possibly TRBD2 on 6 matching bases. Trimming took off 7 bases at V and 2 bases at J, with 14 bases between the two ends. The CDR3 is made up of 13 amino acids. Germline CDR1 reads SQVTM; CDR2 reads ANQGSEA. In DNA form, the CDR3 reads TGCAGCGCAACGTACCGGGGGCAAGAGACCCAGTACTTC. Its protein is CSATYRGQETQYF.

The chain links TRBV28 to TRBJ1-2, with a possible D match to TRBD1 (5 bases). V was clipped by 6 bases and J by 0 bases, with 11 bases between them. CDR1 is MDHEN and CDR2 is SYDVKM in the germline V gene. The CDR3 covers 14 residues. CDR3 sequence: CASRATGTNYGYTF. The CDR3 DNA is TGTGCCAGCAGAGCCACAGGAACTAACTATGGCTACACCTTC.

The V and J genes are TRBV5-1 and TRBJ1-4, with D uncertain. V lost 4 bases and J lost 8, with 12 bases in between. Germline assignment: CDR1 SGHRS and CDR2 YFSETQ. This CDR3 has 13 amino acids. CDR3 bases: TGCGCCAGCAGCCCGGGCTTCGGGGAAAAACTGTTTTTT. Protein product: CASSPGFGEKLFF.

The chain links TRBV19 to TRBJ2-3; TRBD1 might be the D (5 bases). This CDR3 is built from 15 residues. The V end lost 6 bases, the J end lost 1 base, and 14 bases lay between the germline ends. Germline-derived CDR1 and CDR2 are LNHDA and SQIVND (reference sequence). CDR3 nucleotide sequence: TGTGCCAGTAGCTCAATGGACACCCGCACAGATACGCAGTATTTT. Translation gives CASSSMDTRTDTQYF.

The chain couples TRBV7-9 to TRBJ2-7; TRBD2 matches 12 bases. CDR3 length: 16 amino acids. From germline, CDR1 is SEHNR and CDR2 FQNEAQ (reference sequence). V trimming: 5 bases; J trimming: 6 bases; junction bases outside the gene matches: 11. The CDR3 sequence: CASSPSLLAGGGEQYF. CDR3 sequence (DNA): TGTGCCAGCAGCCCGTCGTTACTAGCGGGAGGTGGCGAGCAGTACTTC.

V is TRBV10-3 and J is TRBJ2-7; 7 nucleotides align to TRBD2. The CDR3 totals 16 residues. V dropped 5 bases and J dropped 7; count of bases not matched to a gene: 17. The germline gives CDR1 ENHRY, CDR2 SYGVKD. The CDR3 DNA reads TGTGCCATCAGTCTGGCCCCTGCTGCGGGAGAGGGTGAGCAGTACTTC. Its translation: CAISLAPAAGEGEQYF.

V usage is TRBV6-4 and J usage is TRBJ2-1; TRBD2 matches 11 bases. Germline V gene data show CDR1 as MRHNA and CDR2 as SNTAGT. The V segment lost 2 bases and the J segment 7 bases; nucleotides outside the gene matches: 16. There are 19 residues in the CDR3. The CDR3 region is CASSDPGGASGRMYNEQFF. In DNA, the CDR3 is TGTGCCAGCAGTGACCCTGGTGGGGCTAGCGGGAGGATGTATAATGAGCAGTTCTTC.

The V gene is TRBV7-2, the J gene TRBJ2-5; 7 positions agree with TRBD1. V trimming: 5 bases; J trimming: 0 bases; junction bases outside the gene matches: 6. The CDR3 spans 15 residues. Germline CDR1 reads SGHTA; CDR2 reads FQGNSA. CDR3 in amino acids: CASSLDRTYQETQYF. In DNA, the CDR3 is TGTGCCAGCAGCCTGGACAGGACCTACCAAGAGACCCAGTACTTC. Based on the CDR3 plus reference TRBV7-2 and TRBJ2-5, the full variable domain is GAGVSQSPSNKVTEKGKDVELRCDPISGHTALYWYRQSLGQGLEFLIYFQGNSAPDKSGLPSDRFSAERTGGSVSTLTIQRTQQEDSAVYLCASSLDRTYQETQYFGPGTRLLVL.

V is TRBV7-6 and J is TRBJ2-1, with 7 bases identical to TRBD1. The CDR3 length is 14 residues. Germline CDR1 reads SGHVS; CDR2 reads FNYEAQ. V was clipped by 5 bases and J by 4 bases; unmatched bases: 5. This CDR3 reads CASSLDRDYNEQFF. The DNA of the CDR3 is TGTGCCAGCAGCCTCGACAGGGATTACAATGAGCAGTTCTTC.

This clone appeared a few times. The V and J genes are TRBV28 and TRBJ1-2, with D hard to call. The V gene's germline CDR1 is MDHEN and CDR2 SYDVKM. CDR3 length: 13 amino acids. V shed 2 bases and J shed 2 bases, with 6 bases lying between them. This chain's CDR3 is CASSLPVNYGYTF. The CDR3 nucleotides are TGTGCCAGCAGTTTACCGGTGAACTATGGCTACACCTTC.